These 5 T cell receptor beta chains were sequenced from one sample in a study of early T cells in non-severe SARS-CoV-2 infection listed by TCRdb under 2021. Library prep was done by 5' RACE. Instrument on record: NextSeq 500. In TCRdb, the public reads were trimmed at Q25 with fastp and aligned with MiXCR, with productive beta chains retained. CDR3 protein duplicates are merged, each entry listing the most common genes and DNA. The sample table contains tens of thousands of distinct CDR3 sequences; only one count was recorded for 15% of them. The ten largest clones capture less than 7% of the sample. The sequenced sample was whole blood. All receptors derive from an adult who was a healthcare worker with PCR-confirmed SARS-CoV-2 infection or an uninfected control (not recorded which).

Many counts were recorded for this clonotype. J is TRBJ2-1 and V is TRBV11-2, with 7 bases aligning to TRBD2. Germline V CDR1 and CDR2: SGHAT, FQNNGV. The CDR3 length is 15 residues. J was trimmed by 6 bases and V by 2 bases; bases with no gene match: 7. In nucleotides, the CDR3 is TGTGCCAGCAGCTTAAGCGGGACTAACCCCAATGAGCAGTTCTTC. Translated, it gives CASSLSGTNPNEQFF. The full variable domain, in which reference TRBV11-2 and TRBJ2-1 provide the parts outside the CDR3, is EAGVAQSPRYKIIEKRQSVAFWCNPISGHATLYWYQQILGQGPKLLIQFQNNGVVDDSQLPKDRFSAERLKGVDSTLKIQPAKLEDSAVYLCASSLSGTNPNEQFFGPGTRLTVL.

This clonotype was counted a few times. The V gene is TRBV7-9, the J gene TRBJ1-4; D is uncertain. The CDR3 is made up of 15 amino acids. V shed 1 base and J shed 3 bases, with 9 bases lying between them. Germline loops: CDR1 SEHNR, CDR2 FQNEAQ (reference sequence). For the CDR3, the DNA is TGTGCCAGCAGCTTAGATATCGGGGCTAATGAAAAACTGTTTTTT. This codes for CASSLDIGANEKLFF.

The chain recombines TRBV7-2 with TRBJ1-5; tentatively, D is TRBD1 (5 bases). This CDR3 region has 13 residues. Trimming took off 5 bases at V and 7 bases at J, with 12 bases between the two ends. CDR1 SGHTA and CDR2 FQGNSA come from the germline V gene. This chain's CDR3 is CASSLDRIQPQHF. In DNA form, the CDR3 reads TGTGCCAGCAGCCTCGACAGAATCCAGCCCCAGCATTTT.

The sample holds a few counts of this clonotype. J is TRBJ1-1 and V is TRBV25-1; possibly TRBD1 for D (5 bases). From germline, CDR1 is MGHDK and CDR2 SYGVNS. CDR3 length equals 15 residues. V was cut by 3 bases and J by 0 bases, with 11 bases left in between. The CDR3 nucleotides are TGTGCCAGCAGTGACAGGGAGGCTCTGAACACTGAAGCTTTCTTT. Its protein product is CASSDREALNTEAFF.

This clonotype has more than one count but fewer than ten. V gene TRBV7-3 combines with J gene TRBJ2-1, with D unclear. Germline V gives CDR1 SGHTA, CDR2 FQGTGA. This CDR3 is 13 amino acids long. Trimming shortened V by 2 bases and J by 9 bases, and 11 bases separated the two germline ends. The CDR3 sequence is CASSLEPLGEQFF. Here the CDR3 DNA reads TGTGCCAGCAGCTTAGAGCCCTTGGGTGAGCAGTTCTTC.